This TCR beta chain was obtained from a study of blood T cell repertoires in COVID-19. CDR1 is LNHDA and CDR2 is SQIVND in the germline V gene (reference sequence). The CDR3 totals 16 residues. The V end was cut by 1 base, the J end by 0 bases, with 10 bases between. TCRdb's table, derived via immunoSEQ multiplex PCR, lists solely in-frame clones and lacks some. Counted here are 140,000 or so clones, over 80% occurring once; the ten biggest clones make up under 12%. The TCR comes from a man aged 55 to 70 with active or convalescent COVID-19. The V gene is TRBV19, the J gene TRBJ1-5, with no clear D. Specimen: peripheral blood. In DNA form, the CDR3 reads TGTGCCAGTAGTATAGGGGAGCTTTATAGCAATCAGCCCCAGCATTTT. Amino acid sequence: CASSIGELYSNQPQHF.